The 19 T cell receptor beta chains presented below share a single source sample, sequenced in a study of lung T cells in sarcoidosis with Löfgren's syndrome. In TCRdb, the reads were re-called with MiXCR into one record per CDR3 protein. The sample holds 6,500 to 9,500 distinct CDR3 sequences, 20% to 25% seen once. Material: CD4+ T cells from bronchoalveolar lavage fluid. These TCRs come from a human donor with sarcoidosis (Löfgren's syndrome or another form), or a control subject (not recorded which).

The V call is TRBV9, the J call TRBJ1-1; D gene ambiguous. This CDR3 contains 15 residues. The germline CDR1 and CDR2 sequences are SGDLS and YYNGEE. Trimming took 3 bases from V and 5 from J, leaving 17 bases between them. The DNA of the CDR3 is TGTGCCAGCAGCGAAGGAGATCCGGCGGGGACTGAAGCTTTCTTT. It is translated as CASSEGDPAGTEAFF. Together with reference TRBV9 and TRBJ1-1, the CDR3 gives the full variable domain: DSGVTQTPKHLITATGQRVTLRCSPRSGDLSVYWYQQSLDQGLQFLIQYYNGEERAKGNILERFSAQQFPDLHSELNLSSLELGDSALYFCASSEGDPAGTEAFFGQGTRLTVV.

The sample holds a few counts of this clonotype. The genes are TRBV2 and TRBJ2-7; maybe TRBD1 (6 bases). Trimming shortened V by 7 bases and J by 3 bases, and 13 bases separated the two germline ends. The CDR3 length is 13 residues. The germline gives CDR1 SNHLY, CDR2 FYNNEI. Here the CDR3 DNA reads TGTGCCAGCATTCAGGGGCTCGGCTACGAGCAGTACTTC. This codes for CASIQGLGYEQYF.

This clonotype was seen many times. The chain uses TRBV2 and TRBJ1-2, with D hard to call. The CDR3 is 13 residues long. The germline V and J ends were trimmed by 4 bases and 7 bases, with 13 bases remaining between them. Looked up from germline, CDR1 is SNHLY and CDR2 is FYNNEI. The CDR3 sequence: CASSVEARRGYTF. DNA for the CDR3: TGTGCCAGCAGTGTGGAGGCTAGACGTGGCTACACCTTC.

This clonotype has just a few counts. The gene calls are TRBV6-2 or TRBV6-3 and TRBJ2-4, with 7 bases identical to TRBD1. J gave up 5 bases and V 4 bases, and 5 bases lay outside the gene matches. The CDR3 is 14 residues long. From germline, CDR1 is MNHEY and CDR2 SVGEGT. The CDR3, as DNA: TGTGCCAGCAGTTTACAGGGGACGCAAAACATTCAGTACTTC. Its translation: CASSLQGTQNIQYF.

By sample fraction, this clonotype is medium-sized. V gene TRBV20-1 combines with J gene TRBJ1-4; no reliable D call. The CDR3 totals 15 residues. Germline V gene lookup returns CDR1 DFQATT and CDR2 SNEGSKA (reference sequence). With 0 bases removed from V and 7 bases from J, the gap between germline ends came to 15 bases. CDR3: CSARDWAVGVEKLFF. The CDR3 nucleotides read TGCAGTGCTAGAGATTGGGCAGTTGGCGTTGAAAAACTGTTTTTT.

In this sample, this clonotype turned up a few times. The chain combines TRBV2 with TRBJ1-1, with 10 nucleotides matching TRBD1. From germline, CDR1 is SNHLY and CDR2 FYNNEI. V gave up 4 bases and J gave up 5 bases; unmatched junction bases: 1. The CDR3 spans 13 residues. The CDR3 is CASSGGQGTEAFF. CDR3 sequence (DNA): TGTGCCAGCAGTGGGGGACAGGGGACTGAAGCTTTCTTT.

In this sample, this clonotype turned up a few times. The V gene is TRBV18, the J gene TRBJ2-7; a weak D match, TRBD2 (6 bases). Between the trimmed V and J ends, which lost 3 bases and 0 bases, there was a span of 15 bases. CDR1 is KGHSH, CDR2 LQKENI, per germline. The CDR3 has 16 amino acids. CDR3 residues: CASSPGGPLSSYEQYF. CDR3 sequence (DNA): TGTGCCAGCTCACCGGGGGGACCCCTTAGCTCCTACGAGCAGTACTTC.

About this clonotype: This may stem from a read error, because a much larger clone lies one nucleotide away. The chain carries TRBV5-1 and TRBJ1-2; TRBD1 might be the D (5 bases). The germline V gene has CDR1 SGHRS and CDR2 YFSETQ. The CDR3 contains 13 residues. The CDR3 spells CAGSPDINYGYTF. CDR3 nucleotide sequence: TGCGCCGGCAGTCCGGACATAAACTATGGCTACACCTTC. The full variable domain, in which reference TRBV5-1 and TRBJ1-2 provide the parts outside the CDR3, is KAGVTQTPRYLIKTRGQQVTLSCSPISGHRSVSWYQQTPGQGLQFLFEYFSETQRNKGNFPGRFSGRQFSNSRSEMNVSTLELGDSALYLCAGSPDINYGYTFGSGTRLTVV.

This clonotype is labeled medium-sized. The rearrangement links TRBV11-1 to TRBJ1-1; D unclear. The germline V and J ends were trimmed by 2 bases and 0 bases, with 7 bases remaining between them. CDR1 SGHAT and CDR2 FQDESV come from the germline V gene (reference sequence). The CDR3 is 14 residues long. The CDR3 nucleotides read TGTGCCAGCAGCTTAAAGGAGCTGAACACTGAAGCTTTCTTT. This encodes CASSLKELNTEAFF.

This clonotype was detected many times. This sequence joins TRBV3-1 and TRBJ2-1; the D gene is possibly TRBD1 (5 bases). V shed 0 bases and J shed 10 bases, with 10 bases lying between them. CDR1 is LGHDT, CDR2 YNNKEL, per germline (reference sequence). This CDR3 region has 13 residues. CDR3 in DNA: TGTGCCAGCAGCCAAGATGGGGCCCAGGAGCAGTTCTTC. It is translated as CASSQDGAQEQFF.

The table lists this clonotype with a count of one. This may be a read error, as it is one base from a much larger clone. The chain joins TRBV11-3 to TRBJ2-1; TRBD1 might be the D (5 bases). Between the trimmed V and J ends, which lost 1 base and 4 bases, there was a span of 14 bases. From germline, CDR1 is SGHNT and CDR2 YENEEA. This CDR3 comprises 16 residues. DNA of the CDR3: TGTGCCAGCAGCTTAGGGGGCACTAACTCATACAATGAGCAGTTCTTC. Translating it yields CASSLGGTNSYNEQFF.

The genes are TRBV4-2 and TRBJ2-2; no reliable D call. Germline CDR1 reads LGHNA; CDR2 reads YNFKEQ. CDR3 length: 14 residues. The V and J ends lost 1 base and 4 bases respectively, with 7 bases between them. Here the CDR3 reads CASSQASATGELFF. CDR3 in DNA: TGTGCCAGCAGCCAAGCGTCTGCCACCGGGGAGCTGTTTTTT.

The chain is built from TRBV20-1 and TRBJ1-5, with D tentatively TRBD1 (6 bases). The V end was cut by 0 bases, the J end by 0 bases, with 12 bases between. CDR3 length: 16 residues. The V gene's germline CDR1 is DFQATT and CDR2 SNEGSKA (reference sequence). For the CDR3, the DNA is TGCAGTGCTAGAGAACCCAGGGGTCTTAGCAATCAGCCCCAGCATTTT. It is translated as CSAREPRGLSNQPQHF.

About this clonotype itself: This may arise from a read error, as a much more abundant clone is one base away. The rearrangement links TRBV6-2 or TRBV6-3 to TRBJ2-1, with 8 bases that match TRBD2. Trimming removed 0 bases from V and 6 bases from J; junction bases left unmatched: 10. The CDR3 sequence is 17 residues long. Germline V gives CDR1 MNHEY, CDR2 SVGEGT. The CDR3 DNA reads as TGTGCCAGCAGTTACTCGCCGGCGGGGGGACTCTGCAATGAGCAGTTCTTC. Protein: CASSYSPAGGLCNEQFF.

By frequency in the sample, this clonotype is medium-sized. The genes are TRBV6-1 and TRBJ1-2, with 9 bases that match TRBD1. V was clipped by 6 bases and J by 7 bases; unmatched bases: 6. The CDR3 is 13 amino acids. Germline V gene data show CDR1 as MNHNS and CDR2 as SASEGT. For the CDR3, the DNA is TGTGCCAGCAGCGCTACAGGGGGCACTGGCTACACCTTC. It is translated as CASSATGGTGYTF.

This clonotype has a count of ten or more. The gene calls are TRBV25-1 and TRBJ2-5, with 7 bases that match TRBD1. Unmatched junction bases numbered 8, after V lost 8 bases and J lost 5 bases. Germline V gene sequence: CDR1 MGHDK, CDR2 SYGVNS. This CDR3 has 13 amino acids. This CDR3 is CASGDSPVETQYF. The CDR3 nucleotides are TGTGCCAGCGGGGACAGCCCCGTCGAGACCCAGTACTTC.

This clonotype appeared many times. The V and J genes are TRBV5-1 and TRBJ2-5; D perhaps matches TRBD1 (6 bases). The length of the CDR3 is 14 residues. The germline V gene encodes CDR1 SGHRS and CDR2 YFSETQ. Trimming took off 0 bases at V and 6 bases at J, with 12 bases between the two ends. The CDR3 DNA is TGCGCCAGCAGCTTGGGGTCAGGGGTCCAGACCCAGTACTTC. Translating it yields CASSLGSGVQTQYF.

This clonotype came up many times. The rearrangement uses TRBV3-1 and TRBJ2-7; TRBD1 matches 8 bases. The CDR3 contains 15 residues. J was trimmed by 1 base and V by 1 base; bases with no gene match: 3. CDR1 and CDR2 (germline): LGHDT, YNNKEL (reference sequence). As DNA, the CDR3 is TGTGCCAGCAGCCAAGGCAGGGGGCGATCCTACGAGCAGTACTTC. This codes for CASSQGRGRSYEQYF.

This clonotype has at least ten counts. The rearrangement uses TRBV3-1 and TRBJ1-1; no firm D call. Germline V lookup: CDR1 LGHDT, CDR2 YNNKEL (reference sequence). V shed 1 base and J shed 1 base, with 4 bases lying between them. CDR3 length: 13 amino acids. The CDR3 sequence is CASSQGGNTEAFF. The CDR3 DNA is TGTGCCAGCAGCCAAGGGGGGAACACTGAAGCTTTCTTT.